The TCR beta chain under discussion was sequenced for a study of T cells in Graves' hyperthyroidism and ophthalmopathy. Study-wide findings and caveats: By a 13 V-J model, ophthalmopathy was set apart from stable hyperthyroidism.

This CDR3 has 13 amino acids. From germline, CDR1 is SQVTM and CDR2 ANQGSEA. Germline trimming cut 5 bases from V and 0 bases from J; bases unmatched to any gene: 4. The study enrolled patients aged 18 to 65 with newly diagnosed hyperthyroidism of under 2 months' duration. Clinical symptoms, serum thyroxine, TRAb, thyroid ultrasound and orbital computed tomography informed diagnoses. The source of the PBMCs was less than 12 ml of fresh peripheral blood. RNA transcripts served as the template for amplifying TCR beta CDR3 regions. RT-PCR in the first round (using the HTBI primer set) targeted the TCR CDR3. MiXCR, run by TCRdb on the multiplex PCR reads, gives a single entry per CDR3 protein. The sample holds about 400,000 distinct CDR3 sequences, approximately 25% seen once. This clonotype has a handful of counts. Its antigen is currently unknown.

The sequence derives from a man aged 50-60 years with Graves' hyperthyroidism. The chain combines TRBV29-1 with TRBJ2-7; 7 bases are a match to TRBD1. Sequenced sample: blood. CDR3 bases: TGCAGCGTTAGTCGGGACAGCTCCTACGAGCAGTACTTC. Its translation: CSVSRDSSYEQYF.